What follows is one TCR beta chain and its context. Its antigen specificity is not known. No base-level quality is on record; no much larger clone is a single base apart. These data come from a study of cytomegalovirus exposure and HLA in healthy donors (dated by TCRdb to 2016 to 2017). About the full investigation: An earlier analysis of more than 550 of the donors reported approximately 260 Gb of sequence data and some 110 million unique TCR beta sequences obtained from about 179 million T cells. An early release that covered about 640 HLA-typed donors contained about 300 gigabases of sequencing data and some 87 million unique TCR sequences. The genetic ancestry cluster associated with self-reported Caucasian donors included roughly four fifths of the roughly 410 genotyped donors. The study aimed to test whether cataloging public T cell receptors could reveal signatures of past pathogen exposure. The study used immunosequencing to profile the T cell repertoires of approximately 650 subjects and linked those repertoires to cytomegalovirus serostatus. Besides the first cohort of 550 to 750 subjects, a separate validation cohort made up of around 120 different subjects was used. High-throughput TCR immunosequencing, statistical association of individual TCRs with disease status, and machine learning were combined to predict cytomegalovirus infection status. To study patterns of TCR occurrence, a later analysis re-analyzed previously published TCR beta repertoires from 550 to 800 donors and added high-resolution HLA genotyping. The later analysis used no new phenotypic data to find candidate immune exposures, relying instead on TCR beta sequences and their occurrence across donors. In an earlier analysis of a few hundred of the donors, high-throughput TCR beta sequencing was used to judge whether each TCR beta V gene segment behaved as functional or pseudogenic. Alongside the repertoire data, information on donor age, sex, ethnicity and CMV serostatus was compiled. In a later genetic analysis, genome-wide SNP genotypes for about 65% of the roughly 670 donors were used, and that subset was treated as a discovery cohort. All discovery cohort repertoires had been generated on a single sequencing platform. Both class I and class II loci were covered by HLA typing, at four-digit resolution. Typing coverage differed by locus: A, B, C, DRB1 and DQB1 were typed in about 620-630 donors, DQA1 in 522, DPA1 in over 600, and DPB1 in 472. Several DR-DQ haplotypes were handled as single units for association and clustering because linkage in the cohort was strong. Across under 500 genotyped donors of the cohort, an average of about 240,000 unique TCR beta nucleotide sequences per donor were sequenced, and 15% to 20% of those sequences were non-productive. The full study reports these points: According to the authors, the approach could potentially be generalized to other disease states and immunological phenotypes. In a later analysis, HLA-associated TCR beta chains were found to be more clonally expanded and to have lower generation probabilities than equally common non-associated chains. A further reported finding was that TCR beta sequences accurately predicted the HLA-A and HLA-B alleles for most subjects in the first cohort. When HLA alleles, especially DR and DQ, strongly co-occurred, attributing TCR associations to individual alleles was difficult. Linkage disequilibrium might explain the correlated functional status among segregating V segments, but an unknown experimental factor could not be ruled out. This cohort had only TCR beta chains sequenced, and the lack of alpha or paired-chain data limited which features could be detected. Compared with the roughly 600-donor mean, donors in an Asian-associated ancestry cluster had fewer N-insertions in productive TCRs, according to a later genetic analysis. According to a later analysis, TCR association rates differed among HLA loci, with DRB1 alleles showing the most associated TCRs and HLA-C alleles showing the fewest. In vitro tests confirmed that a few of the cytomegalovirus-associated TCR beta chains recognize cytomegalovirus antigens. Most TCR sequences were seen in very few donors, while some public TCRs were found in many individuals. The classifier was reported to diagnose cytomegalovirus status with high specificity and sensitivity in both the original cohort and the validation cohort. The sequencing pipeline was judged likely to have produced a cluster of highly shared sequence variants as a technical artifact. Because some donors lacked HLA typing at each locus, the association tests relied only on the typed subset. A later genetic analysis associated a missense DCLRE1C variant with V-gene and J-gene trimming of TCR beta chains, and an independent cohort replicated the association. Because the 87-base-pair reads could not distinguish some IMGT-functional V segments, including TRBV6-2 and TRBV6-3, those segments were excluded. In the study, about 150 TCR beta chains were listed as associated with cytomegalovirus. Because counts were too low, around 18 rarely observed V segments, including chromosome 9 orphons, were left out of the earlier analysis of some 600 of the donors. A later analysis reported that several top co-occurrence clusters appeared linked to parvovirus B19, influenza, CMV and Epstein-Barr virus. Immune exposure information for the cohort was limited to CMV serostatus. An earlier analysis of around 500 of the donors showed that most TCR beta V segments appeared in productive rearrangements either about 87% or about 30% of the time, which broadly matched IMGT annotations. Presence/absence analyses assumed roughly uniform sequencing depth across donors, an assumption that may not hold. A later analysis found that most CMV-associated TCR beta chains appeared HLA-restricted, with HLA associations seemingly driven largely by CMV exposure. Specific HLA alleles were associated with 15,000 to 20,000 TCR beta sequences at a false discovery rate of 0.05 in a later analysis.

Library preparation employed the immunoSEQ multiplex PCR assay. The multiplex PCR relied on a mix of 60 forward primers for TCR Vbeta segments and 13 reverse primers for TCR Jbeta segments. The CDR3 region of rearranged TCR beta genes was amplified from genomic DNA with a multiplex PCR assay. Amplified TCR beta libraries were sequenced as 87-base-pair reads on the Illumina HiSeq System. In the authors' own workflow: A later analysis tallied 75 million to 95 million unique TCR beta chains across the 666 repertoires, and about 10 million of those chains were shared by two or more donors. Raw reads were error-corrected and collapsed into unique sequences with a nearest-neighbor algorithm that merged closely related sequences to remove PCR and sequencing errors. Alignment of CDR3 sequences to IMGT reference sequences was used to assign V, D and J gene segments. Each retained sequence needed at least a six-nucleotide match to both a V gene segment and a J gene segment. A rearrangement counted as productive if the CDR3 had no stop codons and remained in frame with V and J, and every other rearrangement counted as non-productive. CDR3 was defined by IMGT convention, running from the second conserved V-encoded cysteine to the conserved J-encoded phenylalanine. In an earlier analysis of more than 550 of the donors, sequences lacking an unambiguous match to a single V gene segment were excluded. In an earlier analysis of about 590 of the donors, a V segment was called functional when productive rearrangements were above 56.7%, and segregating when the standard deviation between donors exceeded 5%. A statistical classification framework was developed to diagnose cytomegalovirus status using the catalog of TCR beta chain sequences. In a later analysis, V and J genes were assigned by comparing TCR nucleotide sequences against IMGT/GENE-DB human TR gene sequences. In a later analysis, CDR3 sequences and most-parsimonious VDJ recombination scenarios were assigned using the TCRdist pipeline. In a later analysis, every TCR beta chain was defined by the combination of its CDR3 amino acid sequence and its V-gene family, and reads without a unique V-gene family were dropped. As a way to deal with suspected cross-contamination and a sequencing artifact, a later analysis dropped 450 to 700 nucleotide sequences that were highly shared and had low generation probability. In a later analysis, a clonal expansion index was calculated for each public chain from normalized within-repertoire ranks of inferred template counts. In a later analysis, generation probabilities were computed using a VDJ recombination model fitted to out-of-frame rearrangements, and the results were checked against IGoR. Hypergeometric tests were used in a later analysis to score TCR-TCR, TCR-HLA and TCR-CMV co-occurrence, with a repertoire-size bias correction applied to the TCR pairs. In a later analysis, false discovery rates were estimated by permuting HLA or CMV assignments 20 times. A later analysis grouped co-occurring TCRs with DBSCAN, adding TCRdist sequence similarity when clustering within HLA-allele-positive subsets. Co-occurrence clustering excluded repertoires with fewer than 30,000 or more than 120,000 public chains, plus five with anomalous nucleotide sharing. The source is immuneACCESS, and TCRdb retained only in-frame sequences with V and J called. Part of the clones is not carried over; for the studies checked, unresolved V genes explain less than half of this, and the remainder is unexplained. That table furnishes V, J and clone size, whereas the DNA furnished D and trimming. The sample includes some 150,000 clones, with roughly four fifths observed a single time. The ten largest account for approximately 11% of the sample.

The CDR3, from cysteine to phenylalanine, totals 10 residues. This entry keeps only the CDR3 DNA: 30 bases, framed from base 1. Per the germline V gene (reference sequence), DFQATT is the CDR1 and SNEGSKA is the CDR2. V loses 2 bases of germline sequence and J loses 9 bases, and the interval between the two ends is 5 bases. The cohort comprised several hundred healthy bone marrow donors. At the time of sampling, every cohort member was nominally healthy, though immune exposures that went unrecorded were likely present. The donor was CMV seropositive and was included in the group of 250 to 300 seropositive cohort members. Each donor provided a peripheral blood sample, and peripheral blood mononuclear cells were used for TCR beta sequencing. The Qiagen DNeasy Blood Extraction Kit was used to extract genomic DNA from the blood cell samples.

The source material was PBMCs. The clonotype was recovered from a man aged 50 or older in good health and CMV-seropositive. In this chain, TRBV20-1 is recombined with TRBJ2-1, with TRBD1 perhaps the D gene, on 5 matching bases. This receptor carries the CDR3 CSARRGEQFF. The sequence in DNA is TGCAGTGCTAGAAGGGGTGAGCAGTTCTTC.